This T cell receptor (beta chain) comes out of a study of blood T cell repertoires in COVID-19. Study context: T cells, B-cell-depleted T cells, or PBMCs provided the cDNA or gDNA that served as material.

Source study methods: Amplification of reference gene primers provided the estimated nucleated cell counts. Assay used: immunoSEQ multiplex PCR; TCRdb lists only in-frame clones, some missing. V, J and clone size are taken as reported in that table, and D and trimming were inferred from the DNA itself. The data contain tens of thousands of clones, around 81% of them singletons. This clone was seen once. The germline V gene has CDR1 SGHTS and CDR2 YDEGEE. V was trimmed by 1 base and J by 14 bases, leaving 4 bases between them. CDR3 length equals 9 residues. Sequencing was done on a sample of peripheral blood. V is TRBV5-8 and J is TRBJ2-1; D unresolved. The sequence came from a man aged 50 or older with active COVID-19. The CDR3 spells CASSLREFF. CDR3 nucleotide sequence: TGTGCCAGCAGCTTGCGGGAGTTCTTC. Using reference TRBV5-8 and TRBJ2-1 for the parts outside the CDR3, the full variable domain is EAGVTQSPTHLIKTRGQQATLRCSPISGHTSVYWYQQALGLGLQFLLWYDEGEERNRGNFPPRFSGRQFPNYSSELNVNALELEDSALYLCASSLREFFGPGTRLTVL.